The 29 T cell receptor beta chains in this list originate from one sample, sequenced in a study of T cell responses to AZD1222 COVID-19 vaccine. Generated by immunoSEQ multiplex PCR, the TCRdb table keeps only in-frame clones and is missing some. The sample includes approximately 140,000 clones, 94% of them seen just once. This specimen consisted of peripheral blood, obtained on day 0 of AZD1222 vaccination. These receptors were obtained from an adult in good health.

In this sample, this clone turned up once. The chain couples TRBV2 to TRBJ1-2; D not certain. CDR1 and CDR2 from the germline V gene are SNHLY and FYNNEI. V was pared by 3 bases and J by 8 bases, with 16 bases between. The CDR3 runs to 14 residues. CDR3 amino acids: CASSDMVDVRGYTF. The CDR3 bases are TGTGCCAGCAGTGATATGGTTGATGTCCGCGGCTACACCTTC.

This sequence joins TRBV6-5 and TRBJ1-3; D might be TRBD1 (5 bases). The V end was cut by 5 bases, the J end by 0 bases, with 8 bases between. The germline V gene encodes CDR1 MNHEY and CDR2 SVGAGI. The CDR3 consists of 14 residues. The CDR3 region has the DNA TGTGCCAGCAGTCAGGGCAGCTCTGGAAACACCATATATTTT. Translating gives CASSQGSSGNTIYF.

J is TRBJ2-1 and V is TRBV7-2; D might be TRBD2 (6 bases). Germline loops: CDR1 SGHTA, CDR2 FQGNSA. V lost 5 bases, J lost 2 bases, and 16 bases lay in between. The CDR3 runs 16 residues. CDR3 sequence: CASSPFRERTYNEQFF. In DNA form, the CDR3 reads TGTGCCAGCAGCCCATTCCGGGAGCGTACCTACAATGAGCAGTTCTTC. Together with reference TRBV7-2 and TRBJ2-1, the CDR3 gives the full variable domain: GAGVSQSPSNKVTEKGKDVELRCDPISGHTALYWYRQSLGQGLEFLIYFQGNSAPDKSGLPSDRFSAERTGGSVSTLTIQRTQQEDSAVYLCASSPFRERTYNEQFFGPGTRLTVL.

The chain uses TRBV7-2 and TRBJ2-3, with D perhaps TRBD1 (5 bases). Trimming removed 4 bases from V and 0 bases from J, with 14 bases in between. The germline CDR1 and CDR2 sequences are SGHTA and FQGNSA. This CDR3 has 16 amino acids. The CDR3 DNA follows: TGTGCCAGCAGCTACAAGGGGCAGAGAAGCACAGATACGCAGTATTTT. It translates to CASSYKGQRSTDTQYF.

The rearrangement joins TRBV5-4 to TRBJ2-1; 7 nucleotides agree with TRBD1. From germline, CDR1 is SGHNT and CDR2 YYREEE (reference sequence). Trimming removed 4 bases from V and 7 bases from J; junction bases left unmatched: 8. The CDR3 totals 14 residues. DNA for the CDR3: TGTGCCAGCAGCCTCCCAGGGGGTATGAATGAGCAGTTCTTC. Translating gives CASSLPGGMNEQFF. The full variable domain, with the rest looked up from reference TRBV5-4 and TRBJ2-1, is ETGVTQSPTHLIKTRGQQVTLRCSSQSGHNTVSWYQQALGQGPQFIFQYYREEENGRGNFPPRFSGLQFPNYSSELNVNALELDDSALYLCASSLPGGMNEQFFGPGTRLTVL.

This clone appeared once. The chain combines TRBV28 with TRBJ2-4; no clear D gene. CDR1 is MDHEN, CDR2 SYDVKM, per germline. The CDR3 extends over 14 amino acids. V lost 6 bases, J lost 0 bases, and 9 bases lay in between. The CDR3, as DNA: TGTGCCAGCAGCCTCTCATTAGCCAAAAACATTCAGTACTTC. Protein product: CASSLSLAKNIQYF.

CDR3 DNA: TGTGCCAGCAGGAGTCAGGAGACTCACTACGAGCAGTACGTC. Its translation: CASRSQETHYEQYV. V is TRBV27 and J is TRBJ2-7; D is uncertain. This CDR3 is 14 amino acids long. CDR1 and CDR2 from the germline V gene are MNHEY and SMNVEV (reference sequence). Trimming removed 6 bases at V and 3 bases at J, with 15 bases between.

The rearrangement links TRBV28 to TRBJ1-3; 9 nucleotides agree with TRBD1. Trimming cost V 2 bases and J 7 bases; bases outside gene matches: 6. The CDR3 loop spans 15 amino acids. Germline V gene sequence: CDR1 MDHEN, CDR2 SYDVKM. CDR3 residues: CASSLPTGGENTIYF. CDR3 sequence (DNA): TGTGCCAGCAGTTTACCGACAGGGGGGGAGAACACCATATATTTT.

This sequence joins TRBV9 and TRBJ2-3, with D perhaps TRBD2 (6 bases). V lost 4 bases to trimming and J lost 0 bases, with 9 bases between them. Looked up from germline, CDR1 is SGDLS and CDR2 is YYNGEE. This CDR3 region has 14 residues. The CDR3 here is CASSLSGSTDTQYF. In nucleotides, the CDR3 is TGTGCCAGCAGCCTAAGCGGGAGCACAGATACGCAGTATTTT.

This clone was observed once. V and J are TRBV27 and TRBJ1-6; no clear D gene. V dropped 3 bases and J dropped 6 bases, with 9 bases sitting between them. Looked up from germline, CDR1 is MNHEY and CDR2 is SMNVEV (reference sequence). This CDR3 is built from 14 residues. DNA for the CDR3: TGTGCCAGCAGTTTCGGTCAGAGTAATTCACCCCTCCACTTT. Translated: CASSFGQSNSPLHF.

The rearrangement joins TRBV5-8 to TRBJ1-1; D unclear. Germline V lookup: CDR1 SGHTS, CDR2 YDEGEE. The CDR3 contains 13 residues. Trimming cost V 2 bases and J 5 bases, with 10 bases left between them. CDR3 nucleotide sequence: TGTGCCAGCAGCTTAATTCCGGGGACTGAAGCTTTCTTT. It yields the protein CASSLIPGTEAFF.

The V call is TRBV10-3, the J call TRBJ2-3, with 15 bases aligning to TRBD2. This CDR3 has 14 residues. The germline CDR1 and CDR2 sequences are ENHRY and SYGVKD. With V trimmed by 9 bases and J by 4 bases, 2 bases remained unmatched. The CDR3 nucleotides read TGTGCCATGGGGACTAGCGGGGGGTCAGATACGCAGTATTTT. Its protein is CAMGTSGGSDTQYF.

This chain joins TRBV6-4 and TRBJ1-6; D unresolved. Germline V gene sequence: CDR1 MRHNA, CDR2 SNTAGT. The CDR3 length is 13 residues. V lost 10 bases and J 6 bases, leaving 13 bases between the germline ends. The CDR3 DNA follows: TGTGCCATCGGCGGGAAAATTAATTCACCCCTCCACTTT. It is translated as CAIGGKINSPLHF.

This clone showed up just once. This sequence joins TRBV2 and TRBJ1-1, with D hard to call. CDR3 length: 11 residues. The V gene's germline CDR1 is SNHLY and CDR2 FYNNEI. Trimming shortened V by 6 bases and J by 6 bases, and 8 bases separated the two germline ends. CDR3 nucleotide sequence: TGTGCCAGCAGGGCCGGGGCTGAAGCTTTCTTT. Its translation is CASRAGAEAFF.

The chain is built from TRBV27 and TRBJ2-5; 11 bases agree with TRBD1. The CDR3 is 15 amino acids. J was trimmed by 4 bases and V by 2 bases; bases with no gene match: 3. CDR1 is MNHEY and CDR2 is SMNVEV in the germline V gene (reference sequence). The DNA of the CDR3 is TGTGCCAGCAGTTTAAGTGGGACAGGGGGAGAGACCCAGTACTTC. It is translated as CASSLSGTGGETQYF.

This clone was detected only once. The rearrangement joins TRBV4-1 to TRBJ2-3; D may correspond to TRBD1 or TRBD2 (6 bases each). V lost 1 base to trimming and J lost 0 bases, with 14 bases between them. Germline V CDR1 and CDR2: MGHRA, YSYEKL. This CDR3 is built from 17 residues. CDR3 DNA sequence: TGCGCCAGCAGCCAAGTCCCATGGGGGGCTAGCACAGATACGCAGTATTTT. It yields the protein CASSQVPWGASTDTQYF.

This chain uses TRBV4-1 with TRBJ2-3; 9 nucleotides agree with TRBD2. This CDR3 has 15 amino acids. The junction had 3 bases not matched to a gene; V was cut back by 1 base and J by 4 bases. Germline values: CDR1 MGHRA, CDR2 YSYEKL. As DNA, the CDR3 is TGCGCCAGCAGCCAAGTAGCGGGAGCATCAGATACGCAGTATTTT. This gives the protein CASSQVAGASDTQYF.

The chain recombines TRBV5-1 with TRBJ2-7; 9 bases align to TRBD2. Germline V gene sequence: CDR1 SGHRS, CDR2 YFSETQ. The CDR3 consists of 16 residues. Germline trimming cut 5 bases from V and 1 base from J; bases unmatched to any gene: 10. The CDR3 is CASRKIPGLASYEQYV. The CDR3 DNA is TGCGCCAGCAGAAAGATTCCGGGACTAGCATCCTACGAGCAGTACGTC.

The rearrangement links TRBV12-3 or TRBV12-4 to TRBJ1-2, with TRBD1 identical over 9 bases. The CDR3 is 13 residues long. V dropped 6 bases and J dropped 8; count of bases not matched to a gene: 7. The CDR3: CASRGQGWNGYTF. DNA for the CDR3: TGTGCCAGCAGAGGACAGGGGTGGAACGGCTACACCTTC.

The chain recombines TRBV14 with TRBJ1-1; no clear D. Germline V gene sequence: CDR1 SGHDN, CDR2 FVKESK. This CDR3 is 17 amino acids long. Trimming stripped 0 bases from V and 0 bases from J, with 14 bases between. DNA for the CDR3: TGTGCCAGCAGCCAAGATGGAGTTGGGGAGATGAACACTGAAGCTTTCTTT. This encodes CASSQDGVGEMNTEAFF.

The chain employs TRBV23-1 and TRBJ2-7; TRBD1 might be the D (6 bases). TRBV23-1 is designated an ORF whose function remains uncertain. V lost 3 bases to trimming and J lost 5 bases, with 8 bases between them. CDR3 length: 12 residues. This chain's CDR3 is CASSHRQDEQYV. The CDR3 DNA reads TGCGCCAGCAGTCACCGACAGGACGAGCAGTACGTC.

The rearrangement uses TRBV7-9 and TRBJ1-1, with 7 bases lining up with TRBD1. This CDR3 region has 15 residues. In germline, CDR1 is SEHNR, CDR2 FQNEAQ (reference sequence). The J segment lost 0 bases and the V segment lost 5 bases, leaving 6 bases of the junction unmatched. The CDR3 bases are TGTGCCAGCAGCGCCCGGGACAGCTTGAACACTGAAGCTTTCTTT. This gives the protein CASSARDSLNTEAFF.

The chain carries TRBV4-1 and TRBJ2-7; the D gene is possibly TRBD2 (5 bases). This CDR3 spans 17 amino acids. The germline gives CDR1 MGHRA, CDR2 YSYEKL. V was clipped by 1 base and J by 0 bases, with 16 bases between them. As DNA, the CDR3 is TGCGCCAGCAGCCAAGCCGGACTGGACGAGAGCTCCTACGAGCAGTACGTC. Amino acid sequence: CASSQAGLDESSYEQYV.

The J gene is TRBJ1-2, the V gene TRBV18; a possible D gene is TRBD1 (6 bases). Trimming removed 6 bases at V and 1 base at J, with 15 bases between. Per the germline V gene, CDR1 is KGHSH and CDR2 is LQKENI. There are 15 residues in the CDR3. The CDR3 protein is CASSRQDSLNYGYTF. CDR3 nucleotide sequence: TGTGCCAGCTCGCGTCAGGACAGCCTTAACTATGGCTACACCTTC.

This clone was counted once. The chain is built from TRBV5-5 and TRBJ1-4; D gene uncertain. The germline gives CDR1 SGHKS, CDR2 YYEKEE (reference sequence). This CDR3 has 13 residues. V was cut by 5 bases and J by 7 bases, with 12 bases left in between. The CDR3 DNA sequence: TGTGCCAGCAGAACACGGGAAGGTGAAAAACTGTTTTTT. Its translation: CASRTREGEKLFF.

With regard to this clone: Other DNA sequences in this specimen translate into the identical CDR3. The J gene is TRBJ1-5, the V gene TRBV18; unclear D gene. Trimming took 2 bases from V and 4 from J, leaving 6 bases between them. The V gene's germline CDR1 is KGHSH and CDR2 LQKENI. CDR3 length: 13 residues. The CDR3 DNA sequence: TGTGCCAGCTCACCAGGAGAGAATCAGCCCCAGCATTTT. Its protein product is CASSPGENQPQHF.

The V gene is TRBV29-1, the J gene TRBJ1-3, with D uncertain. CDR1 and CDR2 from the germline V gene are SQVTM and ANQGSEA. CDR3 length equals 15 residues. The V end lost 3 bases, the J end lost 0 bases, and 12 bases lay between the germline ends. CDR3 sequence reads: CSVEVGRLSGNTIYF. CDR3 in DNA: TGCAGCGTTGAGGTTGGACGGCTCTCTGGAAACACCATATATTTT.

The chain recombines TRBV2 with TRBJ2-5; 8 positions match TRBD2. This CDR3 is 14 amino acids long. Germline values: CDR1 SNHLY, CDR2 FYNNEI. J gave up 1 base and V 4 bases, and 2 bases lay outside the gene matches. As DNA, the CDR3 is TGTGCCAGCAGTGGCACTAGCGGCCAAGAGACCCAGTACTTC. This codes for CASSGTSGQETQYF. Combining the CDR3 with reference TRBV2 and TRBJ2-5 gives the whole variable domain EPEVTQTPSHQVTQMGQEVILRCVPISNHLYFYWYRQILGQKVEFLVSFYNNEISEKSEIFDDQFSVERPDGSNFTLKIRSTKLEDSAMYFCASSGTSGQETQYFGPGTRLLVL.

The chain joins TRBV28 to TRBJ1-2, with TRBD1 as a possible D gene (6 bases). Trimming took off 5 bases at V and 8 bases at J, with 24 bases between the two ends. The germline gives CDR1 MDHEN, CDR2 SYDVKM. The CDR3 loop spans 16 amino acids. CDR3 DNA sequence: TGTGCCAGCAGTCTTAGGTTAGACAGGCAATTATGGGGCTACACCTTC. Its translation: CASSLRLDRQLWGYTF.